The clone carrying this T cell receptor (beta chain) was seen repeatedly, ten times or more. V lost 6 bases to trimming and J lost 5 bases; unmatched junction nucleotides: 9. The CDR3 totals 14 residues. The V gene's germline CDR1 is MDHEN and CDR2 SYDVKM. Genomic DNA templated the TCR beta VDJ and CDR3 profiling. TCRdb called the reads again in MiXCR, with one record for every CDR3 protein. The sample holds 35,000 to 45,000 distinct CDR3 sequences, 65% to 70% seen once. The sample originates from a study of CD8+CD57+ T cells in acquired aplastic anemia. This chain connects TRBV28 to TRBJ2-5; 7 bases agree with TRBD1. Sequenced sample: sorted CD4+, CD8+, or CD8+CD57+ T cells (not recorded which) from PBMCs. This clonotype originated in a human donor in good health, serving as a control. CDR3 bases: TGTGCCAGCAGCCGGGGACAGTCTGCGGAGACCCAGTACTTC. Translation: CASSRGQSAETQYF.